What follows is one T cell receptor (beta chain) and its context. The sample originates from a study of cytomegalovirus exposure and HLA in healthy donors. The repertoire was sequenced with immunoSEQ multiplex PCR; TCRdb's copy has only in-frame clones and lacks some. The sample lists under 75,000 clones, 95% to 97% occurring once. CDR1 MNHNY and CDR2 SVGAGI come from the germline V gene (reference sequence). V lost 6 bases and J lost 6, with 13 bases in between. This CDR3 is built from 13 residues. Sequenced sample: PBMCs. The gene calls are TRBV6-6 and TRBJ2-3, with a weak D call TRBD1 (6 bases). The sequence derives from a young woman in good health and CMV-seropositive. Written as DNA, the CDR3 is TGTGCCAGCAGCATCACAGGGAAGGATACGCAGTATTTT. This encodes CASSITGKDTQYF.